The 5 T cell receptor beta chains reported below all come from one sample, sequenced in a study of blood T cell repertoires in COVID-19. The protocol was immunoSEQ multiplex PCR, while the TCRdb copy is restricted to in-frame clones and leaves out a portion. The sample has some 200,000 clones; 70% to 90% are singletons. Sequencing input: peripheral blood. The receptors shown here come from a woman aged 55-70 years with COVID-19, enrolled during active disease.

The chain couples TRBV7-2 to TRBJ2-1; 8 nucleotides align to TRBD2. Germline values: CDR1 SGHTA, CDR2 FQGNSA. J gave up 6 bases and V 4 bases, and 8 bases lay outside the gene matches. There are 15 residues in the CDR3. The chain's CDR3 is CASSSRAGVANEQFF. CDR3 DNA: TGTGCCAGCAGCTCTAGAGCGGGAGTCGCCAATGAGCAGTTCTTC.

The rearrangement joins TRBV7-2 to TRBJ1-4; D uncertain. The CDR3 extends over 15 amino acids. CDR1 is SGHTA, CDR2 FQGNSA, per germline. V lost 7 bases to trimming and J lost 4 bases, with 16 bases between them. CDR3: CASTVMAGYNEKLFF. The CDR3 nucleotides read TGTGCCAGCACCGTCATGGCAGGCTATAATGAAAAACTGTTTTTT.

V usage is TRBV6-6 and J usage is TRBJ2-6, with a possible D match to TRBD1 (6 bases). The ends were cut back, 5 bases at V and 0 bases at J, with 26 bases in the middle. The CDR3 runs to 21 residues. CDR1 is MNHNY, CDR2 SVGAGI, per germline (reference sequence). The CDR3 DNA is TGTGCCAGCAGTCAAAACAACAGGGCTCACAGTGTAAACTCTGGGGCCAACGTCCTGACTTTC. Its translation: CASSQNNRAHSVNSGANVLTF.

The V and J genes are TRBV2 and TRBJ1-1; D call uncertain. The CDR3 is 11 residues long. The germline V gene has CDR1 SNHLY and CDR2 FYNNEI. Between the trimmed V and J ends, which lost 4 bases and 5 bases, there was a span of 5 bases. The CDR3 reads CASSGETEAFF. The DNA for the CDR3 is TGTGCCAGCAGTGGGGAGACTGAAGCTTTCTTT. Full variable domain (missing parts from reference TRBV2 and TRBJ1-1): EPEVTQTPSHQVTQMGQEVILRCVPISNHLYFYWYRQILGQKVEFLVSFYNNEISEKSEIFDDQFSVERPDGSNFTLKIRSTKLEDSAMYFCASSGETEAFFGQGTRLTVV.

The genes are TRBV6-5 and TRBJ2-7, with 9 positions matching TRBD1. The germline V gene encodes CDR1 MNHEY and CDR2 SVGAGI. Trimming at V came to 7 bases and at J to 7 bases, leaving 11 bases not matched to a gene. This CDR3 region has 14 residues. The CDR3 nucleotides read TGTGCCAGCACTAAGACAGGGGGTCTGTTAGAGCAGTACTTC. Its protein product is CASTKTGGLLEQYF.